The 26 T cell receptor beta chains below all came from one sample that was sequenced in a study of T cell responses to AZD1222 COVID-19 vaccine. The assay was immunoSEQ multiplex PCR, and TCRdb's table has in-frame clones only and misses some. The sample carries about 120,000 clones, around 90% recorded once. Sequenced material: peripheral blood, taken 28 days after the second AZD1222 dose. All receptors derive from an adult who received the AZD1222 COVID-19 vaccine.

This rearrangement joins TRBV5-1 to TRBJ2-1; a weak D match, TRBD2 (6 bases). V lost 8 bases, J lost 8 bases, and 20 bases lay in between. The CDR3 contains 14 residues. Germline V gene lookup returns CDR1 SGHRS and CDR2 YFSETQ. CDR3: CASATGLRTDEQFF. The CDR3 nucleotides read TGCGCCAGTGCGACGGGACTCCGGACCGATGAGCAGTTCTTC.

This clone came up once. The chain couples TRBV5-1 to TRBJ2-1; perhaps TRBD1 as D (6 bases). Germline V lookup: CDR1 SGHRS, CDR2 YFSETQ. The CDR3 spans 14 residues. The V end was cut by 3 bases, the J end by 5 bases, with 12 bases between. The CDR3 sequence: CASSSRQVDNEQFF. The CDR3 DNA reads TGCGCCAGCAGCTCGAGACAGGTAGACAATGAGCAGTTCTTC.

V gene TRBV28 combines with J gene TRBJ1-1, with a weak D call TRBD1 (5 bases). Germline V gene sequence: CDR1 MDHEN, CDR2 SYDVKM. Trimming took 6 bases from V and 2 from J, leaving 16 bases between them. The CDR3 consists of 15 residues. CDR3 bases: TGTGCCAGCAGGGTGGGTCAGGGAGGCAACACTGAAGCTTTCTTT. Protein: CASRVGQGGNTEAFF. The full variable domain, completed using reference TRBV28 and TRBJ1-1, is DVKVTQSSRYLVKRTGEKVFLECVQDMDHENMFWYRQDPGLGLRLIYFSYDVKMKEKGDIPEGYSVSREKKERFSLILESASTNQTSMYLCASRVGQGGNTEAFFGQGTRLTVV.

The rearrangement joins TRBV7-9 to TRBJ2-2; D might be TRBD1 (6 bases). Trimming removed 6 bases at V and 4 bases at J, with 15 bases between. The CDR3 length is 15 residues. Germline-derived CDR1 and CDR2 are SEHNR and FQNEAQ (reference sequence). The CDR3 reads CASRSRDTFTGELFF. In DNA, the CDR3 is TGTGCCAGCAGGTCCCGGGACACATTCACCGGGGAGCTGTTTTTT. Together with reference TRBV7-9 and TRBJ2-2, the CDR3 gives the full variable domain: DTGVSQNPRHKITKRGQNVTFRCDPISEHNRLYWYRQTLGQGPEFLTYFQNEAQLEKSRLLSDRFSAERPKGSFSTLEIQRTEQGDSAMYLCASRSRDTFTGELFFGEGSRLTVL.

The chain links TRBV27 to TRBJ2-7; D may match TRBD1 or TRBD2 (5 bases each). The CDR3 is made up of 17 amino acids. Germline V lookup: CDR1 MNHEY, CDR2 SMNVEV (reference sequence). V shed 4 bases and J shed 0 bases, with 19 bases lying between them. CDR3 nucleotide sequence: TGTGCCAGCAGTTCCACCCCGGGACGGGCATACTCCTACGAGCAGTACTTC. This encodes CASSSTPGRAYSYEQYF.

V and J are TRBV7-8 and TRBJ1-4, with 9 bases aligning to TRBD1. Germline trimming cut 0 bases from V and 4 bases from J; bases unmatched to any gene: 3. Germline CDR1 SGHVS, CDR2 FQNEAQ. This CDR3 has 16 residues. CDR3 DNA: TGTGCCAGCAGCTTAGCTACAGGGGGCATTAATGAAAAACTGTTTTTT. This sequence encodes CASSLATGGINEKLFF.

The chain carries TRBV28 and TRBJ2-3; D possibly corresponds to TRBD2 (6 bases). Germline CDR1 is MDHEN and CDR2 is SYDVKM. This CDR3 is 15 amino acids long. V was clipped by 4 bases and J by 1 base, with 12 bases between them. CDR3 DNA: TGTGCCAGCAGTTCACCGGGAGAGGGCACAGATACGCAGTATTTT. Encoded protein: CASSSPGEGTDTQYF.

The rearrangement uses TRBV12-3 or TRBV12-4 and TRBJ1-2; weak D call: TRBD1 (6 bases). Trimming shortened V by 7 bases and J by 6 bases, and 15 bases separated the two germline ends. The CDR3 sequence is 13 residues long. The CDR3 is CASIQQGGDGYTF. CDR3 bases: TGTGCCAGCATCCAACAGGGAGGGGATGGCTACACCTTC.

This rearrangement joins TRBV9 to TRBJ2-7, with D maybe TRBD2 (5 bases). From germline, CDR1 is SGDLS and CDR2 YYNGEE. The CDR3 extends over 12 amino acids. With 6 bases removed from V and 6 bases from J, the gap between germline ends came to 13 bases. CDR3 loop: CASNLGSGEQYF. CDR3 nucleotide sequence: TGTGCCAGCAACCTAGGGAGCGGCGAGCAGTACTTC.

The chain employs TRBV2 and TRBJ1-1; no clear D. Germline V CDR1 and CDR2: SNHLY, FYNNEI. Between the trimmed V and J ends, which lost 3 bases and 11 bases, there was a span of 13 bases. The CDR3 contains 12 residues. The CDR3 DNA reads TGTGCCAGCAGTGAGACTACCCCCCCGGCTTTCTTT. The encoded protein is CASSETTPPAFF.

The rearrangement links TRBV5-4 to TRBJ1-2; D uncertain. This CDR3 contains 15 residues. Deletions cut 0 bases from V and 4 bases from J, with 13 bases between. The germline V gene has CDR1 SGHNT and CDR2 YYREEE (reference sequence). For the CDR3, the DNA is TGTGCCAGCAGCTTGGTTTCCCGGAGGTCCTATGGCTACACCTTC. It codes for CASSLVSRRSYGYTF.

The chain is built from TRBV7-9 and TRBJ2-1; 8 nucleotides match TRBD2. V lost 5 bases, J lost 8 bases, and 11 bases stayed unmatched. This CDR3 region has 15 residues. Germline V gene data show CDR1 as SEHNR and CDR2 as FQNEAQ (reference sequence). CDR3: CASSPLAAPFDEQFF. CDR3 in DNA: TGTGCCAGCAGCCCACTAGCGGCCCCTTTTGATGAGCAGTTCTTC. Supplemented by reference TRBV7-9 and TRBJ2-1, the full variable domain reads DTGVSQNPRHKITKRGQNVTFRCDPISEHNRLYWYRQTLGQGPEFLTYFQNEAQLEKSRLLSDRFSAERPKGSFSTLEIQRTEQGDSAMYLCASSPLAAPFDEQFFGPGTRLTVL.

This clone has a single count. The chain couples TRBV5-1 to TRBJ1-1; the D is unclear. Trimming took 0 bases from V and 5 from J, leaving 8 bases between them. CDR1 is SGHRS and CDR2 is YFSETQ in the germline V gene. The CDR3 covers 13 residues. DNA for the CDR3: TGCGCCAGCAGCTTGGCCGTGGGAACTGAAGCTTTCTTT. It encodes CASSLAVGTEAFF.

The rearrangement joins TRBV27 to TRBJ2-4, with TRBD1 matching over 9 bases. Per germline, CDR1 MNHEY and CDR2 SMNVEV (reference sequence). The trim removed 9 bases at V and 12 bases at J, leaving 12 bases unmatched. CDR3 length equals 13 residues. The CDR3 sequence is CASILDRGVSQYF. For the CDR3, the DNA is TGTGCCAGTATACTTGACAGGGGGGTCTCTCAGTACTTC.

Written as DNA, the CDR3 is TGCGCCAGCAGACGAGGGGCAGAGAACACTGAAGCTTTCTTT. Translated: CASRRGAENTEAFF. V gene TRBV5-1 combines with J gene TRBJ1-1; D possibly corresponds to TRBD1 (5 bases). Germline V gene lookup returns CDR1 SGHRS and CDR2 YFSETQ. V gave up 5 bases and J gave up 1 base, with 12 bases separating them. The CDR3 contains 14 residues.

The chain recombines TRBV19 with TRBJ1-2; D gene uncertain. The CDR3 has 17 amino acids. In germline, CDR1 is LNHDA, CDR2 SQIVND (reference sequence). V lost 0 bases and J 7 bases, leaving 21 bases between the germline ends. The CDR3 nucleotides are TGTGCCAGTAGTATAGATCCAACACCATCCCGACAAGGTGGCTACACCTTC. Protein sequence: CASSIDPTPSRQGGYTF.

The J gene is TRBJ2-3, the V gene TRBV5-8; D is unresolved. Trimming removed 0 bases at V and 5 bases at J, with 1 base between. The CDR3 extends over 11 amino acids. From germline, CDR1 is SGHTS and CDR2 YDEGEE. CDR3 coding DNA: TGTGCCAGCAGCTTGGGAGATACGCAGTATTTT. Protein: CASSLGDTQYF.

Comments on this clone: One end of the junction varies from germline; a read error may be responsible. Other DNA sequences in this specimen translate into the identical CDR3. The CDR3 region has the DNA TGCAGCGCCGACAGGGTCAGGGGCTACACTTTC. It encodes CSADRVRGYTF. This chain uses TRBV29-1 with TRBJ1-2; TRBD1 aligns across 7 bases. CDR1 SQVTM and CDR2 ANQGSEA come from the germline V gene. The CDR3 contains 11 residues.

About this clone: Other DNA sequences of this sample code for an identical CDR3. The V and J genes are TRBV19 and TRBJ1-3; D is uncertain. The CDR3 is 13 amino acids. CDR1 LNHDA and CDR2 SQIVND come from the germline V gene (reference sequence). The V gene lost 7 bases and the J gene lost 4 bases, with 11 bases spanning the gap. CDR3 coding DNA: TGTGCCAGTATTCGGGGAGACGGAAACACCATATATTTT. Its translation is CASIRGDGNTIYF. Drawing the rest from reference TRBV19 and TRBJ1-3, the complete variable domain is DGGITQSPKYLFRKEGQNVTLSCEQNLNHDAMYWYRQDPGQGLRLIYYSQIVNDFQKGDIAEGYSVSREKKESFPLTVTSAQKNPTAFYLCASIRGDGNTIYFGEGSWLTVV.

This sequence joins TRBV5-4 and TRBJ1-2; perhaps TRBD1 as D (6 bases). The V and J ends lost 4 bases and 4 bases respectively, with 14 bases between them. Germline loops: CDR1 SGHNT, CDR2 YYREEE (reference sequence). The CDR3 extends over 14 amino acids. For the CDR3, the DNA is TGTGCCAGCAGCCGAGGAACAGGGCGCTATGGCTACACCTTC. It codes for CASSRGTGRYGYTF.

The rearrangement joins TRBV6-5 to TRBJ2-7; TRBD2 is a possible D gene (7 bases). The ends were cut back, 0 bases at V and 3 bases at J, with 15 bases in the middle. The CDR3 length is 16 residues. Germline CDR1 reads MNHEY; CDR2 reads SVGAGI. The CDR3 DNA sequence: TGTGCCAGCAGTTACTCGAGGGGGGGATCGAGCTACGAGCAGTACTTC. Its protein product is CASSYSRGGSSYEQYF.

The rearrangement uses TRBV3-1 (or the pseudogene TRBV3-2) and TRBJ1-2; 7 bases fit TRBD1. The junction had 6 bases not matched to a gene; V was cut back by 0 bases and J by 2 bases. This CDR3 contains 16 residues. Germline V gene data show CDR1 as LGHDT and CDR2 as YNNKEL (reference sequence). The CDR3 sequence: CASSQDIGGYNYGYTF. CDR3 nucleotides: TGTGCCAGCAGCCAAGATATAGGGGGCTACAACTATGGCTACACCTTC.

This chain links TRBV6-2 or TRBV6-3 with TRBJ1-2, with TRBD1 identical over 9 bases. Germline V gene sequence: CDR1 MNHEY, CDR2 SVGEGT. The CDR3 consists of 16 residues. V was pared by 5 bases and J by 1 base, with 8 bases of the junction left unmatched. In DNA form, the CDR3 reads TGTGCCAGCAGTGGAACCGGGACAGGGATTAACTATGGCTACACCTTC. It yields the protein CASSGTGTGINYGYTF.

The chain couples TRBV5-4 to TRBJ2-5; 9 bases are shared with TRBD1. The CDR3 loop spans 14 amino acids. With V trimmed by 0 bases and J by 3 bases, 0 bases remained unmatched. Germline lookup yields CDR1 SGHNT and CDR2 YYREEE (reference sequence). CDR3 in amino acids: CASSLGTGEETQYF. The CDR3 DNA reads as TGTGCCAGCAGCTTGGGGACAGGGGAAGAGACCCAGTACTTC.

The rearrangement links TRBV6-1 to TRBJ1-1, with no clear D. The length of the CDR3 is 11 residues. Per germline, CDR1 MNHNS and CDR2 SASEGT. V was clipped by 7 bases and J by 1 base, with 4 bases between them. The chain's CDR3 is CASTGNTEAFF. In DNA, the CDR3 is TGTGCCAGCACAGGGAACACTGAAGCTTTCTTT.

CDR3 residues: CASSLDFVTQYF. CDR3 nucleotide sequence: TGTGCCAGCAGCCTTGACTTCGTTACGCAGTATTTT. This chain uses TRBV7-2 with TRBJ2-3; no definite D call. V lost 5 bases to trimming and J lost 8 bases, with 11 bases between them. The CDR3 is 12 amino acids. Per germline, CDR1 SGHTA and CDR2 FQGNSA. The full variable domain, in which reference TRBV7-2 and TRBJ2-3 provide the parts outside the CDR3, is GAGVSQSPSNKVTEKGKDVELRCDPISGHTALYWYRQSLGQGLEFLIYFQGNSAPDKSGLPSDRFSAERTGGSVSTLTIQRTQQEDSAVYLCASSLDFVTQYFGPGTRLTVL.